The 3 T cell receptor beta chains listed next were all sequenced from one sample in a study of cytomegalovirus exposure and HLA in healthy donors. PCR employed 60 Vbeta and 13 Jbeta primers. Assay used: immunoSEQ multiplex PCR; TCRdb lists only in-frame clones, some missing. The table has 80,000 to 130,000 clones, approximately 70% seen once. Sample: PBMCs. The origin of the receptors is a woman under 30 in good health and CMV-seropositive.

The chain links TRBV28 to TRBJ1-4; 7 bases align to TRBD1. The CDR3 is 15 amino acids. Unmatched junction bases numbered 10, after V lost 4 bases and J lost 8 bases. CDR1 is MDHEN, CDR2 SYDVKM, per germline. CDR3 region: CASSSSTGAGEKLFF. The CDR3 DNA is TGTGCCAGCAGTTCCTCCACAGGGGCGGGGGAAAAACTGTTTTTT.

The chain uses TRBV7-2 and TRBJ2-7; the D gene is possibly TRBD2 (6 bases). The CDR3 runs 17 residues. The V gene's germline CDR1 is SGHTA and CDR2 FQGNSA. V lost 1 base and J lost 2, with 18 bases in between. CDR3 nucleotides: TGTGCCAGCAGCTTAGGTCTCGGTTTGGGGGAGGCCTACGAGCAGTACTTC. Protein sequence: CASSLGLGLGEAYEQYF. Supplemented by reference TRBV7-2 and TRBJ2-7, the full variable domain reads GAGVSQSPSNKVTEKGKDVELRCDPISGHTALYWYRQSLGQGLEFLIYFQGNSAPDKSGLPSDRFSAERTGGSVSTLTIQRTQQEDSAVYLCASSLGLGLGEAYEQYFGPGTRLTVT.

The V gene is TRBV28, the J gene TRBJ2-1; TRBD1 matches at 7 bases. The CDR3 has 12 amino acids. The V gene end was trimmed by 6 bases and the J gene end by 9 bases; junction bases not matched to a gene: 5. Germline values: CDR1 MDHEN, CDR2 SYDVKM. CDR3 sequence (DNA): TGTGCCAGCAGAACAGGGGATCGTGAGCAGTTCTTC. As protein: CASRTGDREQFF.